The 11 T cell receptor beta chains below were found in one sample sequenced in a study of Ad26.COV2.S vaccination and SARS-CoV-2 variants. As for treatment: around 19 received Ad26.COV2.S at low or high dose, single or two shots; 5 received placebo; per-sample allocation not given. It was on day 63 after the first vaccine or placebo injection that samples were taken. Sequenced by immunoSEQ multiplex PCR; TCRdb stores in-frame clones only, minus some. The table has 200,000 to 250,000 clones, approximately 87% seen once. Sequencing used peripheral blood, obtained in a trial of Ad26.COV2.S vaccine versus placebo. All receptors come from a person aged 18-60 years who received the Ad26.COV2.S COVID-19 vaccine or a placebo.

The chain has TRBV2 and TRBJ2-3; TRBD2 aligns across 10 bases. With V trimmed by 4 bases and J by 10 bases, 8 bases remained unmatched. The germline V gene has CDR1 SNHLY and CDR2 FYNNEI. This CDR3 spans 14 amino acids. CDR3 sequence reads: CASSGLAGVRAQYF. DNA of the CDR3: TGTGCCAGCAGTGGCCTAGCGGGGGTTAGGGCGCAGTATTTT.

This rearrangement joins TRBV5-1 to TRBJ1-1; no definite D call. This CDR3 spans 15 amino acids. Germline-derived CDR1 and CDR2 are SGHRS and YFSETQ. The V end lost 4 bases, the J end lost 1 base, and 14 bases lay between the germline ends. CDR3 nucleotide sequence: TGCGCCAGCAGCCGAGCCGTTGCGGCGAACACTGAAGCTTTCTTT. Translated, it gives CASSRAVAANTEAFF.

V and J are TRBV11-2 and TRBJ1-1; possible D gene TRBD1, 5 bases. CDR3 length: 15 amino acids. Trimming removed 0 bases at V and 3 bases at J, with 11 bases between. Germline CDR1 and CDR2: SGHAT and FQNNGV. The CDR3 nucleotides are TGTGCCAGCAGCTTAGATCATGGAGGGGACACTGAAGCTTTCTTT. Translation gives CASSLDHGGDTEAFF.

The CDR3 sequence is CASSLTGDRTDTQYF. CDR3 DNA sequence: TGTGCCAGCAGTTTAACCGGGGATCGCACAGATACGCAGTATTTT. V and J are TRBV28 and TRBJ2-3; possible D gene TRBD2, 5 bases. From germline, CDR1 is MDHEN and CDR2 SYDVKM. The V and J ends lost 2 bases and 1 base respectively, with 10 bases between them. The CDR3 contains 15 residues.

The J gene is TRBJ1-3, the V gene TRBV4-1, with D unresolved. The CDR3 length is 16 residues. In germline, CDR1 is MGHRA, CDR2 YSYEKL. Trimming took 4 bases from V and 0 from J, leaving 13 bases between them. The CDR3 region is CASSPYSLSSGNTIYF. The CDR3 nucleotides read TGCGCCAGCAGCCCCTACAGTCTTAGCTCTGGAAACACCATATATTTT.

This chain uses TRBV19 with TRBJ2-1, with TRBD2 as a possible D gene (7 bases). CDR3 length: 16 amino acids. V was cut by 1 base and J by 8 bases, with 18 bases left in between. Germline V gene sequence: CDR1 LNHDA, CDR2 SQIVND (reference sequence). The CDR3 coding sequence is TGTGCCAGTAGTATAGTGGGGAATCGGGGGGCGGATGAGCAGTTCTTC. Translating it yields CASSIVGNRGADEQFF.

V is TRBV7-9 and J is TRBJ2-5; a possible D gene is TRBD1 (6 bases). Germline loops: CDR1 SEHNR, CDR2 FQNEAQ (reference sequence). This CDR3 comprises 15 residues. Deletions cut 2 bases from V and 5 bases from J, with 15 bases between. CDR3 in amino acids: CASSLLPGVQETQYF. Here the CDR3 DNA reads TGTGCCAGCAGCTTACTCCCAGGGGTACAGGAGACCCAGTACTTC.

V gene TRBV25-1 combines with J gene TRBJ2-7, with D possibly TRBD1 on 6 matching bases. Trimming stripped 10 bases from V and 2 bases from J, with 15 bases between. Germline assignment: CDR1 MGHDK and CDR2 SYGVNS. The CDR3 length is 13 residues. CDR3 DNA: TGTGCCACCCTGGGGGCAATCCCCTACGAGCAGTACTTC. Translated: CATLGAIPYEQYF.

The J gene is TRBJ2-4, the V gene TRBV7-9; 9 bases line up with TRBD1. CDR1 is SEHNR, CDR2 FQNEAQ, per germline (reference sequence). Germline trimming cut 5 bases from V and 13 bases from J; bases unmatched to any gene: 3. The CDR3 consists of 11 residues. The CDR3 nucleotides are TGTGCCAGCAGCAAGGACAGGGGCCAGTACTTC. Translating gives CASSKDRGQYF.

This chain uses TRBV7-2 with TRBJ2-1; D not resolved. Trimming shortened V by 5 bases and J by 5 bases, and 10 bases separated the two germline ends. Germline V gene data show CDR1 as SGHTA and CDR2 as FQGNSA. The CDR3 runs to 13 residues. Written as DNA, the CDR3 is TGTGCCAGCAGCCCCGAGCTACACAATGAGCAGTTCTTC. Protein: CASSPELHNEQFF. Full variable domain (missing parts from reference TRBV7-2 and TRBJ2-1): GAGVSQSPSNKVTEKGKDVELRCDPISGHTALYWYRQSLGQGLEFLIYFQGNSAPDKSGLPSDRFSAERTGGSVSTLTIQRTQQEDSAVYLCASSPELHNEQFFGPGTRLTVL.

This sequence joins TRBV6-6 and TRBJ1-6; 8 positions match TRBD1. Losses at the gene ends were 7 bases for V and 7 bases for J; bases not matched to a gene: 9. Per the germline V gene, CDR1 is MNHNY and CDR2 is SVGAGI (reference sequence). This CDR3 contains 15 residues. The CDR3 nucleotides read TGTGCCAGCACCCAGGACAGGGAGGGAAATTCACCCCTCCACTTT. It is translated as CASTQDREGNSPLHF.